This TCR beta chain was captured by sequencing in a study of blood T cells in healthy people across ages (dated by TCRdb to between 2014 and 2017). With regard to the full study: In model experiments, roughly one uniquely barcoded TCR beta cDNA molecule per two T cells was captured by template switching. To avoid experimental bias, donors of different ages were spread randomly across the sequencing lanes. To track age-related changes in TCR beta repertoire diversity, the study relied on deep sequencing normalized with unique cDNA molecular identifiers. Four age groups were formed from the donors: young (average 16 years), middle-aged (approximately 39), aged (more than 55) and long-lived (about 75). The study analyzed two additional independent replicas of 1 million unique cDNA reads from the same blood draw for two donors, one aged 18 to 30 and one aged 80 or older.

Details on this clonotype: Its antigen is not yet known. One base away there is no much larger clone; base qualities are not given.

What the authors observed across the whole study: As age increased, observed TCR beta diversity per million T cells dropped in a roughly linear way, and a significant reduction was already evident by age roughly 36. Bulk unsorted PBMC profiling prevented conclusive comparison of naive and antigen-experienced compartments. Observed TCR beta diversity correlated strongly with the percentage of naive T cells measured by flow cytometry. Compared with the aged group, more naive CD4+ T cells, fewer expanded clones and increased TCR diversity were shown by the long-lived group, suggesting age selection. Estimates of total diversity based on one million sequenced T cells were regarded as lower bounds and as underestimates. The CMV infection status of donors was not known, potentially confounding age-related changes in expanded clonotypes.

Systemically healthy Caucasian individuals from Russia, approximately 39 in total and aged 6 to 90 years, were included as donors. Each donor gave around 9 milliliters of peripheral blood, collected into EDTA-treated Vacutainer tubes. PBMCs were isolated by Ficoll-Paque density-gradient centrifugation, with at least 6 million obtained per sample. Trizol reagent was used to extract total RNA from PBMCs, with at least 6 micrograms per sample. The percentages of naive CD45RAhigh/CD27high T cells were determined by flow cytometry on a PBMC aliquot from every donor. The germline V gene gives CDR1 as LGHNA and CDR2 as YNFKEQ. V trim: 1 base; J trim: 11 bases; unmatched bases: 19. The CDR3, from cysteine to phenylalanine, totals 18 residues. Solely the CDR3 DNA is kept, with 54 bases framed from the first base. Preparation of the library involved 5' RACE. For sequencing, an Illumina HiSeq 2500 was employed. A second PCR of roughly 7 to 11 cycles was performed with a sample-barcoded 5' primer and a J-beta primer mix. A unique molecular identifier was introduced onto each TCR beta cDNA molecule by a template-switch 5' adaptor carrying 12 random nucleotides. Each sample yielded at least 2.5 million CDR3-containing paired-end reads. The Mint cDNA synthesis kit, primed by a TRBC-specific oligonucleotide, was used to synthesize first-strand cDNA from all RNA. All cDNA was treated with uracil-DNA glycosylase and then went through a first 18-cycle PCR with the universal primers M1SS and BC2_uni_R. As for how the authors treated the data: For normalization, 1 million high-quality reads were randomly selected from each sample, with every read carrying a distinct molecular identifier. Reads with shared molecular identifiers were discarded instead of being binned into consensus sequences. MiTCR, run with a Q25 quality threshold and the strictest error-elimination algorithm, handled CDR3 identification, clonotype clustering and error correction. A nonparametric unseen species model using Euler transformation provided a lower-bound estimate of total TCR beta diversity. TCRdb reprocessed the public reads (quality trimming at Q25 with fastp, clone calling with MiXCR) and kept in-frame beta chains. Each entry is one CDR3 protein sequence, shown with its most common DNA and genes. TCRdb, rather than the study authors, made the V and J calls. For this sample the table gives about 780,000 distinct CDR3 sequences, of which around half were detected only once. The ten top clones hold around a sixth of the sample.

The sequence was collected from an older man in good health. The sample was blood. The V gene is TRBV4-2 and the J gene is TRBJ2-5, with 10 middle bases fitting TRBD2. The nucleotide sequence is TGTGCCAGCAGCCAAGCCCTCCTAGCGGGAGACCAGTACAATGAGCAGTACTTC. The translation is CASSQALLAGDQYNEQYF.